This T cell receptor beta chain was found in a study of blood T cells in healthy people across ages. It was with a sample-barcoded 5' primer and a J-beta primer mix that a second PCR of about 6 to 11 cycles was run. MiXCR, run by TCRdb on the 5' RACE reads, gives a single entry per CDR3 protein. The sample contains about 780,000 distinct CDR3 sequences, about 47% of which appear only once. Germline CDR1 is DFQATT and CDR2 is SNEGSKA (reference sequence). This CDR3 spans 15 amino acids. V lost 5 bases and J lost 9; bases outside the gene matches: 15. Sequencing input: blood. This TCR was recovered from a man of 80 years or more in good health. J is TRBJ2-1 and V is TRBV20-1; 8 positions agree with TRBD1. CDR3 DNA sequence: TGCAGTGCTGATACAGGGGGTTGGGGGTCTACTGAGCAGTTCTTC. This translates into CSADTGGWGSTEQFF.